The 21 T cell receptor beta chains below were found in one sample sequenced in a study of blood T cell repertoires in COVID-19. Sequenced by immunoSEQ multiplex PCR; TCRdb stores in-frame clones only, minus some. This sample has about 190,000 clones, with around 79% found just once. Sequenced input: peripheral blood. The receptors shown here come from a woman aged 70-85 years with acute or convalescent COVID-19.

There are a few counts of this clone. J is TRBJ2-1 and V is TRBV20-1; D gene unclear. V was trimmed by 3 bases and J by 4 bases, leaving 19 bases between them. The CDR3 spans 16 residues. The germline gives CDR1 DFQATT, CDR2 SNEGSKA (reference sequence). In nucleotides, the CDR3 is TGCAGTGCTAGTTCTTTGTCAGCGACGGCGTACAATGAGCAGTTCTTC. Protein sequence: CSASSLSATAYNEQFF.

Here the CDR3 DNA reads TGCGCCAGCAGCTTGGTTGAGGGAGGCTACGAGCAGTACTTC. Its protein is CASSLVEGGYEQYF. The chain joins TRBV5-1 to TRBJ2-7; D might be TRBD2 (6 bases). The CDR3 extends over 14 amino acids. CDR1 and CDR2 (germline): SGHRS, YFSETQ. Between the trimmed V and J ends, which lost 0 bases and 3 bases, there was a span of 10 bases.

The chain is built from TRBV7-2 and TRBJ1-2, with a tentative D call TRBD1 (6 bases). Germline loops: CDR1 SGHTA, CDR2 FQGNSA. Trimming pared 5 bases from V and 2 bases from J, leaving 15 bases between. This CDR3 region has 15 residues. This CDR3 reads CASSLVGGLNYGYTF. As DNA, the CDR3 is TGTGCCAGCAGCCTAGTCGGGGGGCTGAACTATGGCTACACCTTC.

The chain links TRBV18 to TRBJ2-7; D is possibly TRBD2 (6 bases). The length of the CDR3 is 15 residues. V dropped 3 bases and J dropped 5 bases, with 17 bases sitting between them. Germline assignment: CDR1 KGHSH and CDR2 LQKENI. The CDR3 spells CASSPPTGRSNEQYF. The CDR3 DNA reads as TGTGCCAGCTCACCCCCGACCGGGAGAAGCAACGAGCAGTACTTC. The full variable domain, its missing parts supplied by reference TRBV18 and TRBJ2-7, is NAGVMQNPRHLVRRRGQEARLRCSPMKGHSHVYWYRQLPEEGLKFMVYLQKENIIDESGMPKERFSAEFPKEGPSILRIQQVVRGDSAAYFCASSPPTGRSNEQYFGPGTRLTVT.

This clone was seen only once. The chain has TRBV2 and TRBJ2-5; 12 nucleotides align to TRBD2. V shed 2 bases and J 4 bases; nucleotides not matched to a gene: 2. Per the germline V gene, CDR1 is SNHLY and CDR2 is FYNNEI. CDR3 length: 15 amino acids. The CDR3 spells CASSELAGGVETQYF. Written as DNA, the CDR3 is TGTGCCAGCAGTGAACTAGCGGGGGGGGTAGAGACCCAGTACTTC.

CDR3 sequence reads: CASSMDSPDTDTQYF. The CDR3 nucleotides read TGCGCCAGCAGCATGGACAGTCCAGACACAGATACGCAGTATTTT. This chain joins TRBV5-1 and TRBJ2-3; tentative D call: TRBD1 (6 bases). This CDR3 comprises 15 residues. The V and J ends lost 4 bases and 2 bases respectively, with 14 bases between them. Germline CDR1 is SGHRS and CDR2 is YFSETQ.

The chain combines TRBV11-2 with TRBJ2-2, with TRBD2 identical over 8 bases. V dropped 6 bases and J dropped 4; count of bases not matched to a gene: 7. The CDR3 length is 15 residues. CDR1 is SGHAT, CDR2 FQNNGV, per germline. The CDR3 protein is CASRRPGLGTGELFF. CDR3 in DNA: TGTGCCAGCAGGCGACCGGGACTAGGCACCGGGGAGCTGTTTTTT. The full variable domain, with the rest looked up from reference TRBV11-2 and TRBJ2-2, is EAGVAQSPRYKIIEKRQSVAFWCNPISGHATLYWYQQILGQGPKLLIQFQNNGVVDDSQLPKDRFSAERLKGVDSTLKIQPAKLEDSAVYLCASRRPGLGTGELFFGEGSRLTVL.

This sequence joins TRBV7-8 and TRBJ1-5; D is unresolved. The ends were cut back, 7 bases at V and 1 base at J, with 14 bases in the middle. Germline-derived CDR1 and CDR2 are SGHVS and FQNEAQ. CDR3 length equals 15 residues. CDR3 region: CASISGVGSNQPQHF. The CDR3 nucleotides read TGTGCCAGCATTAGCGGGGTTGGAAGCAATCAGCCCCAGCATTTT.

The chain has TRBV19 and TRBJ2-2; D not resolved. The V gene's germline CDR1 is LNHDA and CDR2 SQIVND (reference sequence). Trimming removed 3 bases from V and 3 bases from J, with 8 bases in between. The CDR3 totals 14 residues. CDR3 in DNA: TGTGCCAGTAGTATTAACTCGTACACCGGGGAGCTGTTTTTT. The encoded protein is CASSINSYTGELFF.

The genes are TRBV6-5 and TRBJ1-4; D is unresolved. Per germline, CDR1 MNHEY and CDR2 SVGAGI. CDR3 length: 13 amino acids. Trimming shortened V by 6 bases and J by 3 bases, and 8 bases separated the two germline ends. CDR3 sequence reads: CASSRSPNEKLFF. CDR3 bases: TGTGCCAGCAGCCGTAGCCCTAATGAAAAACTGTTTTTT.

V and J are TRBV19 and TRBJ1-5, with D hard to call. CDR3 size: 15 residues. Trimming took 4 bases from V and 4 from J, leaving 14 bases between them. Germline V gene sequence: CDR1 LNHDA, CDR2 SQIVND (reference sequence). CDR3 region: CASSTPLGSNQPQHF. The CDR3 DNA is TGTGCCAGTAGTACCCCCCTTGGGAGTAATCAGCCCCAGCATTTT.

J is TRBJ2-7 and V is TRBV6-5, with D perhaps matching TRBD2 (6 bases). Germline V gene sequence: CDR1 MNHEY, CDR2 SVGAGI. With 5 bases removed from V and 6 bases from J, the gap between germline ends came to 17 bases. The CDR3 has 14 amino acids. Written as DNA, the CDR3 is TGTGCCAGCAGTCCCCGGGACTTGAATCCCGAGCAGTACTTC. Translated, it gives CASSPRDLNPEQYF.

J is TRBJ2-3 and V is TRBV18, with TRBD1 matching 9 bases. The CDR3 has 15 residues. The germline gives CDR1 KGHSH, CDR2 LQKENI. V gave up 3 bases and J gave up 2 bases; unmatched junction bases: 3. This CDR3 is CASSPGTGNTDTQYF. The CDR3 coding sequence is TGTGCCAGCTCACCCGGGACAGGGAACACAGATACGCAGTATTTT.

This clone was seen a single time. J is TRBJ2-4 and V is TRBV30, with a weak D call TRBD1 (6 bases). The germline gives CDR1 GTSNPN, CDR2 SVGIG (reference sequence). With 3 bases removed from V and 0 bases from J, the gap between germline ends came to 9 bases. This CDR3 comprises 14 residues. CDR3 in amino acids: CAWSTGLAKNIQYF. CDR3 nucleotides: TGTGCCTGGAGCACAGGGTTAGCCAAAAACATTCAGTACTTC. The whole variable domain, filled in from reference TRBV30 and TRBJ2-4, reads SQTIHQWPATLVQPVGSPLSLECTVEGTSNPNLYWYRQAAGRGLQLLFYSVGIGQISSEVPQNLSASRPQDRQFILSSKKLLLSDSGFYLCAWSTGLAKNIQYFGAGTRLSVL.

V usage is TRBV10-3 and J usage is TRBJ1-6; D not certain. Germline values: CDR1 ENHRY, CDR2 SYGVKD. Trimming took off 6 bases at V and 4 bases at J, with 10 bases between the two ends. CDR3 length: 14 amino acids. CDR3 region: CAISQETYNSPLHF. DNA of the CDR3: TGTGCCATCAGCCAGGAAACTTATAATTCACCCCTCCACTTT.

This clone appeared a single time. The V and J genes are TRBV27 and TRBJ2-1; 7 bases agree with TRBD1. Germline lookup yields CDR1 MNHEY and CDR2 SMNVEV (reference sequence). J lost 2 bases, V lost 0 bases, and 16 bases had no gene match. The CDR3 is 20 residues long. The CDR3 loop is CASSLSTTISHRGAYNEQFF. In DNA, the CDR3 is TGTGCCAGCAGTTTATCCACGACCATATCCCACAGGGGCGCCTACAATGAGCAGTTCTTC.

The CDR3 coding sequence is TGCGCCAGCAGCCAAGAGGACAGGGATATCTACGAGCAGTACTTC. Its translation is CASSQEDRDIYEQYF. This sequence joins TRBV4-1 and TRBJ2-7, with TRBD1 matching 8 bases. The CDR3 is 15 amino acids. J lost 3 bases, V lost 0 bases, and 4 bases had no gene match. The germline V gene encodes CDR1 MGHRA and CDR2 YSYEKL.

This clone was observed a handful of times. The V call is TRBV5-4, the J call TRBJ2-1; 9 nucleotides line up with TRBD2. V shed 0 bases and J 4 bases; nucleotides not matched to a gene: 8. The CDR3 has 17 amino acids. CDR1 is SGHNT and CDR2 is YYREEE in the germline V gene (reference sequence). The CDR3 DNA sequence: TGTGCCAGCAGCTTGGTGGGGCTAGCGGGAAGGTACAATGAGCAGTTCTTC. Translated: CASSLVGLAGRYNEQFF.

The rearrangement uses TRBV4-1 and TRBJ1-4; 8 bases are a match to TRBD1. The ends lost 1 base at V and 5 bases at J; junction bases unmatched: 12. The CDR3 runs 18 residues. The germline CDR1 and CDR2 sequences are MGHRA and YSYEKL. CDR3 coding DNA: TGCGCCAGCAGCCAAGGGAGGACAGGGTTGATGGGGAATGAAAAACTGTTTTTT. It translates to CASSQGRTGLMGNEKLFF.

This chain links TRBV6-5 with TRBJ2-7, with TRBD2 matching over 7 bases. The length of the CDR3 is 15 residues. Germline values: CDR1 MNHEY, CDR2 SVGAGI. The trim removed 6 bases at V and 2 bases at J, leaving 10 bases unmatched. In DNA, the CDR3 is TGTGCCAGCAGAGCAGGGAGGGCAGGGACCTACGAGCAGTACTTC. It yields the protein CASRAGRAGTYEQYF.

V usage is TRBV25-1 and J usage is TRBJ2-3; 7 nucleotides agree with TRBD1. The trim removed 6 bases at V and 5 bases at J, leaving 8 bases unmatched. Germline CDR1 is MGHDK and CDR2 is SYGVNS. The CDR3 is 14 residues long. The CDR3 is CASSPDRVRDTQYF. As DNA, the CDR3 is TGTGCCAGCAGCCCCGACAGGGTGCGAGATACGCAGTATTTT. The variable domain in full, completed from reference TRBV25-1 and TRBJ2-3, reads EADIYQTPRYLVIGTGKKITLECSQTMGHDKMYWYQQDPGMELHLIHYSYGVNSTEKGDLSSESTVSRIRTEHFPLTLESARPSHTSQYLCASSPDRVRDTQYFGPGTRLTVL.